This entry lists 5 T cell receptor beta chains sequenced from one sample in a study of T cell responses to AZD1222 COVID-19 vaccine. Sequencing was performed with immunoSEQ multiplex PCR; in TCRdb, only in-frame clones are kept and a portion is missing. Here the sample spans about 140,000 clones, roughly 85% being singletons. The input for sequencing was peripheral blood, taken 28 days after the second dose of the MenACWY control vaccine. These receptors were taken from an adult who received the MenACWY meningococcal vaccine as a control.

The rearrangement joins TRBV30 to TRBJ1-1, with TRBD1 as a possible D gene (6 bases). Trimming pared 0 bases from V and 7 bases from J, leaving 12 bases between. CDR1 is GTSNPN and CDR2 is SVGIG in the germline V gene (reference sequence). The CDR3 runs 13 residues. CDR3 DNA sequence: TGTGCCTGGAGTGTACTAGGGGGGAATGAAGCTTTCTTT. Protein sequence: CAWSVLGGNEAFF.

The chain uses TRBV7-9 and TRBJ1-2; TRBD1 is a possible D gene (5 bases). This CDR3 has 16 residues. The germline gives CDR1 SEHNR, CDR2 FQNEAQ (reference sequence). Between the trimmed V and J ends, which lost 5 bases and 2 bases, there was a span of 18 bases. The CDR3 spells CASSRTGDAKNYGYTF. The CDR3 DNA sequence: TGTGCCAGCAGCCGGACCGGGGACGCAAAAAACTATGGCTACACCTTC.

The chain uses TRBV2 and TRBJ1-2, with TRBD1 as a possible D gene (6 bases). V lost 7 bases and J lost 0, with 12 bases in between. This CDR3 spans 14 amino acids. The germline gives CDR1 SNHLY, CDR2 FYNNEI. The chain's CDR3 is CASTQGRANYGYTF. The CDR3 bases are TGTGCCAGCACGCAGGGGAGAGCTAACTATGGCTACACCTTC.

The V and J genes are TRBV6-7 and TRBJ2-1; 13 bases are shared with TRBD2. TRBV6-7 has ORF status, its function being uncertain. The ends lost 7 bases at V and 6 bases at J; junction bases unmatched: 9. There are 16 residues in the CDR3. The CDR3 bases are TGTGCCAGCAACTCACTAGCGGGGGGGTCCAGCAATGAGCAGTTCTTC. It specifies CASNSLAGGSSNEQFF.

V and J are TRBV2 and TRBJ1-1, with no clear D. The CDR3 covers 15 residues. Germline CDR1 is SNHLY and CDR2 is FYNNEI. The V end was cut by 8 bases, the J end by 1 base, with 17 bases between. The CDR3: CASSVQGGGNTEAFF. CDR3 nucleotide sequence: TGTGCCAGCTCGGTTCAAGGTGGAGGGAACACTGAAGCTTTCTTT. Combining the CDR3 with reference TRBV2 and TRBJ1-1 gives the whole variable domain EPEVTQTPSHQVTQMGQEVILRCVPISNHLYFYWYRQILGQKVEFLVSFYNNEISEKSEIFDDQFSVERPDGSNFTLKIRSTKLEDSAMYFCASSVQGGGNTEAFFGQGTRLTVV.